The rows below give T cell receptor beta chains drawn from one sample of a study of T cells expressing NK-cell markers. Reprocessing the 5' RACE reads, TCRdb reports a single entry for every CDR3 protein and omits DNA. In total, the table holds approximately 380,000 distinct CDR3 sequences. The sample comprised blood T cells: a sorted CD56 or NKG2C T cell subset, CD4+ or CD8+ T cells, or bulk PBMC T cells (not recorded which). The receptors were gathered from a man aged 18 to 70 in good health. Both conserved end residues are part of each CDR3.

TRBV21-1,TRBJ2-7,CASSKVRWLVQYF
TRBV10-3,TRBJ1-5,CAISELGDNQPQHF
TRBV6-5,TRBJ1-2,CASSYSKGQGGYGYTF
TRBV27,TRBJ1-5,CASSLTRAYSNQPQHF
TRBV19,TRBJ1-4,CASSRTVATNEKLFF
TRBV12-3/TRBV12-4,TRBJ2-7,CASSSQGQGRTYEQYF
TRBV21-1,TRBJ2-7,CASTAGRSRYEQYF
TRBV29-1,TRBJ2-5,CSVEKVRGTYQETQYF
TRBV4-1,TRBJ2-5,CASSQTGSKETQYF
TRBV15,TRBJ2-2,CATSRDFSGPGELFF
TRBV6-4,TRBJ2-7,CASSRTGAHEQYF
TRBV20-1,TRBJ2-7,CSAMGQGHYEQYF
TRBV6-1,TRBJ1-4,CASSSGTPGEKLFF
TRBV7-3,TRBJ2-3,CASSLLPSGAIDTQYF
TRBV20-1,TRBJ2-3,CSAGPSTDTQYF
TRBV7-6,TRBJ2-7,CASSLRPSGGLEEQYF
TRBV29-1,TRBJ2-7,CSVGDSSSYEQYF
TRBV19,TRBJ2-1,CATIDLGSGHNEQFF
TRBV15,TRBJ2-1,CATSRGVGEQFF
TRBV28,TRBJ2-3,CASATEGPPDTQYF
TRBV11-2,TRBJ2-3,CASSFVAGLGTDTQYF
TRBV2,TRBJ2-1,CASSNPTGAGNEQFF
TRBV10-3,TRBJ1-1,CAISPSEGKNTEAFF
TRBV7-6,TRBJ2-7,CASSKGSSYEQYF
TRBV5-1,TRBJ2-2,CASRPRLAEGSTGELFF
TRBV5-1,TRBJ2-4,CASSSTPNGDIQYF
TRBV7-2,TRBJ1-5,CASSSQGRIQPQHF
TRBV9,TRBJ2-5,CASSTGPMGNQETQYF
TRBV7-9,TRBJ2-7,CASRQLGTGDEQYF
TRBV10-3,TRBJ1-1,CAITPTGAMNTEAFF
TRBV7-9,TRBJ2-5,CASSLSWGASLQVTQYF
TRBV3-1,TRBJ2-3,CASSQGLAGTQYF
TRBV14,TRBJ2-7,CASSQDRLNAYEQYF
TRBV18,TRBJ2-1,CASSLQGGGYNEQFF
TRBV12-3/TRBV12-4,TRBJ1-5,CASSNRGLGNQPQHF
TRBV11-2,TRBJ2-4,CASSLDRQGRNIQYF
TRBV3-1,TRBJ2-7,CASSGRQGSSYEQYF
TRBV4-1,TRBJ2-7,CASSQGRDRVLEQYF
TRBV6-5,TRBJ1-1,CASSYSTWYTEAFF
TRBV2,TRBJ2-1,CASRREGQSYNEQFF
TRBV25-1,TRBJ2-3,CASSPPEGGRIDTQYF